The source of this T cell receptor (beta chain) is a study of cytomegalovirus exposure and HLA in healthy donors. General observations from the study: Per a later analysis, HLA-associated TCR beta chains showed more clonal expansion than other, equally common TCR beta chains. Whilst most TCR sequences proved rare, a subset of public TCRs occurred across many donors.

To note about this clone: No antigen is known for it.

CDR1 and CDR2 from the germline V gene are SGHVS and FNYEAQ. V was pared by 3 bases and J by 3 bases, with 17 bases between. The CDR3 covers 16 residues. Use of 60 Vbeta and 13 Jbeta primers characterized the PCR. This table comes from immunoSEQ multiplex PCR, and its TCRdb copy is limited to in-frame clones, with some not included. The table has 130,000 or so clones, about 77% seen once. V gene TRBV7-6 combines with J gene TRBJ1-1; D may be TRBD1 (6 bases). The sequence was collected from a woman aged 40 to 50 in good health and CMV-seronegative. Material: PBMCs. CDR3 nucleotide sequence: TGTGCCAGCAGCTTGAGGGGGGGCAACAGGGACACTGAAGCTTTCTTT. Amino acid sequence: CASSLRGGNRDTEAFF. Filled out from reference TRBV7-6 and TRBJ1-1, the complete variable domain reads GAGVSQSPRYKVTKRGQDVALRCDPISGHVSLYWYRQALGQGPEFLTYFNYEAQQDKSGLPNDRFSAERPEGSISTLTIQRTEQRDSAMYRCASSLRGGNRDTEAFFGQGTRLTVV.